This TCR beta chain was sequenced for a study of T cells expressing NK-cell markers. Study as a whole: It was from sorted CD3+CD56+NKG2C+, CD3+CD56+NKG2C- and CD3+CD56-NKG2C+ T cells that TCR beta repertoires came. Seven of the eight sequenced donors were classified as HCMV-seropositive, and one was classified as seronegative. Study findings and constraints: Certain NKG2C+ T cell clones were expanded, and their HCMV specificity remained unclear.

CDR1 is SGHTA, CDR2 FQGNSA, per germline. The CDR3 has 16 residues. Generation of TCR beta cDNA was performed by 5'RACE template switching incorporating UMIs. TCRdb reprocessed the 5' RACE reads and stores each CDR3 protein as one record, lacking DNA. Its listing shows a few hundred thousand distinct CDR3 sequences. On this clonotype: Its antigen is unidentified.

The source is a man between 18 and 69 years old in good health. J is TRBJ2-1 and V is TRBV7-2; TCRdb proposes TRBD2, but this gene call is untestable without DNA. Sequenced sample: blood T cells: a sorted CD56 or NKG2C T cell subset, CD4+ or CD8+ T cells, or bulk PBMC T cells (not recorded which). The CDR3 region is CASSLLLDLPHNEQFF.